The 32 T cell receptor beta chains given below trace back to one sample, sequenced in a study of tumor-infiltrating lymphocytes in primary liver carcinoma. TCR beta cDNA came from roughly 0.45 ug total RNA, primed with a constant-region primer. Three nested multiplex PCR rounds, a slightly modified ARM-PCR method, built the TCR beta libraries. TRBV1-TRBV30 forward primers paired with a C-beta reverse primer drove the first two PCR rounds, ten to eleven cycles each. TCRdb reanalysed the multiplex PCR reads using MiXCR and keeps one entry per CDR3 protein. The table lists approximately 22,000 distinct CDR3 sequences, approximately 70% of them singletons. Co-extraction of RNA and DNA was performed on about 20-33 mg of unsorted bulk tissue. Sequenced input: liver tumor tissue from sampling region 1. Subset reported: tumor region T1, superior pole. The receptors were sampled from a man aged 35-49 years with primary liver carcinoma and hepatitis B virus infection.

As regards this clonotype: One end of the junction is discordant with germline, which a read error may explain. In DNA form, the CDR3 reads TGTGCGAGCAGCCCGAGACAGAACTACTATGGCTACACCTTC. It yields the protein CASSPRQNYYGYTF. This chain links TRBV5-4 with TRBJ1-2; D is perhaps TRBD1 (5 bases). Germline CDR1 reads SGHNT; CDR2 reads YYREEE (reference sequence). The CDR3 contains 14 residues.

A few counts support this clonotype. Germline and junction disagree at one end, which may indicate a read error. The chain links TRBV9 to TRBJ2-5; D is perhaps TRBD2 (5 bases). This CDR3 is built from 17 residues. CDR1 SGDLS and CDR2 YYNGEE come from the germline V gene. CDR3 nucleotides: TGTGTCAGCAGCTTTTCGTGGACCCGGGGTGGGCAAGAGACCCAGTACTTC. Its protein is CVSSFSWTRGGQETQYF.

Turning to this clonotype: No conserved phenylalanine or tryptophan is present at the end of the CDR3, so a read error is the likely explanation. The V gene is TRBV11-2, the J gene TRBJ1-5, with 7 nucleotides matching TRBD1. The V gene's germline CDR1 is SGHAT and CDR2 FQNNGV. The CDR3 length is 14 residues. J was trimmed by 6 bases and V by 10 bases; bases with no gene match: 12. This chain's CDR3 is CANSLRGLGQPQHV. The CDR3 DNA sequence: TGTGCCAACAGTTTAAGGGGGCTCGGTCAGCCCCAGCATGTT.

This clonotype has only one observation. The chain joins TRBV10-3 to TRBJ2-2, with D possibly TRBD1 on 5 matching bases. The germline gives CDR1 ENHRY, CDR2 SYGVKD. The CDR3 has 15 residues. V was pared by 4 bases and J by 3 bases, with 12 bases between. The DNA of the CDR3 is TGTGCCATCAGTGGAACATGGGGCGACACCGGGGAGCTGTTTTTT. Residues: CAISGTWGDTGELFF.

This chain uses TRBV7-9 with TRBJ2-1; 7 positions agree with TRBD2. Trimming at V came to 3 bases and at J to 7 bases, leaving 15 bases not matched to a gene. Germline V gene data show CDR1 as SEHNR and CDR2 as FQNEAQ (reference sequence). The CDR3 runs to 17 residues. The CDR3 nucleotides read TGTGCCAGCAGCTTCGGGGGAGGGTCCCGATCCATTAATGAGCAGTTCTTC. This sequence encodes CASSFGGGSRSINEQFF.

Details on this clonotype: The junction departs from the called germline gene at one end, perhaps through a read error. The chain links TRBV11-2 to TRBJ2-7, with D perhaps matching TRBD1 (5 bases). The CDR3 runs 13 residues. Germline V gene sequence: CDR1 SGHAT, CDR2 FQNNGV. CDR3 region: CPSSFDSTYVQYF. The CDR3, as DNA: TGTCCCAGCAGCTTTGACAGCACCTATGTGCAGTACTTC.

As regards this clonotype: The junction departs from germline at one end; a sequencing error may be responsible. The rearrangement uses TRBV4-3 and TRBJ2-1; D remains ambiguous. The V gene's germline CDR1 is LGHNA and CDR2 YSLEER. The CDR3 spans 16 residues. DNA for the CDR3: TGCGCCAACAGCCAAGATGGAGTAGACACCTACAATGAGCGGTTCTTC. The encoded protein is CANSQDGVDTYNERFF.

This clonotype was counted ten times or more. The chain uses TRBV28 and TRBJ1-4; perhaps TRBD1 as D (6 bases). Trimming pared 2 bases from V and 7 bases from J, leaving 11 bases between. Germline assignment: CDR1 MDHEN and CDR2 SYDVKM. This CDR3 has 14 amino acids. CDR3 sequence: CASSLVSGAEKLFF. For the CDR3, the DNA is TGTGCCAGCAGTTTAGTTTCAGGGGCTGAAAAACTGTTTTTT.

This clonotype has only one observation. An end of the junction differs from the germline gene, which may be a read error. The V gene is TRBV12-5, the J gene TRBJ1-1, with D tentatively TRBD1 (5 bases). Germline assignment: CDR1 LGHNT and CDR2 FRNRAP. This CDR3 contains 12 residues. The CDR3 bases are TGTACTAGTAGTTCGGGTCAGGGACGAGCTTTCTTT. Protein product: CTSSSGQGRAFF.

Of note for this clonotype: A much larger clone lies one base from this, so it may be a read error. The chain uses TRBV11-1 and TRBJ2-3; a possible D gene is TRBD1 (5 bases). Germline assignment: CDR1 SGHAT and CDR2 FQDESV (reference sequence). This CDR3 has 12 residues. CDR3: CASTLGADAQYF. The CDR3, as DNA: TGTGCCAGCACCTTAGGGGCAGATGCGCAGTATTTT.

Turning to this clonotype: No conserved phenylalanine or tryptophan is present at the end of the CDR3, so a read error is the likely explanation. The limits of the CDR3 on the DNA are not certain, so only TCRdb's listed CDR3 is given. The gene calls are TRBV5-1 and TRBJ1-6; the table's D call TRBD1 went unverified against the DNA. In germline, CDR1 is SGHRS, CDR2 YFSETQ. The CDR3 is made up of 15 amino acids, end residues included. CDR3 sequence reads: CASSLAPGLHSPLHS.

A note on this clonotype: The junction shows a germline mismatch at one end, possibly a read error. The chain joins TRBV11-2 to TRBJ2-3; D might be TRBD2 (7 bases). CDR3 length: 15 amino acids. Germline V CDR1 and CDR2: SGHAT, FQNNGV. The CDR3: CANRNRASGTDTQYF. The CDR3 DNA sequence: TGTGCCAACAGAAACAGGGCTAGCGGCACAGATACGCAATATTTT.

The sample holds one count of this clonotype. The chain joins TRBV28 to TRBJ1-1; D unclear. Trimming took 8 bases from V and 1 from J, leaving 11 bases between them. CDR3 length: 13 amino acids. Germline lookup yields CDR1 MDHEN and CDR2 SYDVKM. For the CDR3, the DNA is TGTGCCAGCGGGGTACACTCGAACACTGAAGCTTTCTTT. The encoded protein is CASGVHSNTEAFF.

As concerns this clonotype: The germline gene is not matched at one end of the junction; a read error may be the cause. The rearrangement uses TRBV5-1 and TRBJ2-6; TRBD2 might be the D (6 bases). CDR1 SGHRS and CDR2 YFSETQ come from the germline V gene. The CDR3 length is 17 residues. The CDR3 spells CASSLVGEGGGVNVLTF. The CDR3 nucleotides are TGCGCCAGCAGCTTGGTCGGAGAGGGAGGTGGGGTCAACGTCCTGACTTTC. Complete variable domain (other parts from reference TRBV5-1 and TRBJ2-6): KAGVTQTPRYLIKTRGQQVTLSCSPISGHRSVSWYQQTPGQGLQFLFEYFSETQRNKGNFPGRFSGRQFSNSRSEMNVSTLELGDSALYLCASSLVGEGGGVNVLTFGAGSRLTVL.

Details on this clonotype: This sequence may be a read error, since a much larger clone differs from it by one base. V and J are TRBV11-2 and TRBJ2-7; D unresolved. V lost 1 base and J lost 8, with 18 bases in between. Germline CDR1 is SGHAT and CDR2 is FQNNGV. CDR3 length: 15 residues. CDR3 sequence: CASSLVLCQQLKQYF. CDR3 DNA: TGTGCCAGCAGCTTAGTTCTTTGCCAACAGCTGAAGCAGTACTTC.

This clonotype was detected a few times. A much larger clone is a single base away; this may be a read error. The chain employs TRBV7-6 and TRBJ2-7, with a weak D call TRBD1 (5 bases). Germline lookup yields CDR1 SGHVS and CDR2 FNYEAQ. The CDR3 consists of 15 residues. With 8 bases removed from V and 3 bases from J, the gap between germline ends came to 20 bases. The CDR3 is CASCPILRDFYEQYF. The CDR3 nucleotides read TGTGCCAGCTGCCCTATTCTCAGGGATTTCTACGAGCAGTACTTC.

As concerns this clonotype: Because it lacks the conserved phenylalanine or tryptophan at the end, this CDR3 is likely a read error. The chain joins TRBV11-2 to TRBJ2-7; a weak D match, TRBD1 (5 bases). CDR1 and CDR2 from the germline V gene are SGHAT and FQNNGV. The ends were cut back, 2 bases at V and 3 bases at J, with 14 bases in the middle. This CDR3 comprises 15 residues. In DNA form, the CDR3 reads TGTGCCAGCAGCTTATCCTCAGGGATTATCTACGAGCAGTACTCC. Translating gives CASSLSSGIIYEQYS.

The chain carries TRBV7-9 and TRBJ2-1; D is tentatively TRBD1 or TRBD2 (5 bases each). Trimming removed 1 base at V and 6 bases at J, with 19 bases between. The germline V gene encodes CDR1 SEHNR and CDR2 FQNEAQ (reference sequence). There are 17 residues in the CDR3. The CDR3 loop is CASSLDRISAGRNEQFF. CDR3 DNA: TGTGCCAGCAGCTTAGACAGGATTAGCGCAGGTCGCAATGAGCAGTTCTTC. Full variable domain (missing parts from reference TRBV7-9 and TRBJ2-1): DTGVSQNPRHKITKRGQNVTFRCDPISEHNRLYWYRQTLGQGPEFLTYFQNEAQLEKSRLLSDRFSAERPKGSFSTLEIQRTEQGDSAMYLCASSLDRISAGRNEQFFGPGTRLTVL.

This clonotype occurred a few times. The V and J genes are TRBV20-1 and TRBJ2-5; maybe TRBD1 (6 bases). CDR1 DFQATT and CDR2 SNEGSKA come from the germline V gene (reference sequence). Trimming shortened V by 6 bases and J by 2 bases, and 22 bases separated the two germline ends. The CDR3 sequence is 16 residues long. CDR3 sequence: CSADPVDGTPQETQYF. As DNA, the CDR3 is TGCAGTGCCGATCCGGTCGATGGGACACCACAAGAGACCCAGTACTTC.

The CDR3 coding sequence is TGCGCCAGCAGGGTACGGGGGGCGAACAATGAGCAGTTCTTC. It specifies CASRVRGANNEQFF. This chain joins TRBV5-1 and TRBJ2-1; TRBD2 is a possible D gene (7 bases). Trimming removed 5 bases at V and 5 bases at J, with 14 bases between. This CDR3 has 14 amino acids. Germline-derived CDR1 and CDR2 are SGHRS and YFSETQ.

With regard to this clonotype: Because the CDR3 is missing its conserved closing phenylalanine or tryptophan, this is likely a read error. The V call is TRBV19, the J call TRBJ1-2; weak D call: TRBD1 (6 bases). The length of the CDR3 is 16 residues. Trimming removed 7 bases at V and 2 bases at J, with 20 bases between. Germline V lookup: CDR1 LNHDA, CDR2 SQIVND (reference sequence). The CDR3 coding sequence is TGTGCCAGTATTGGGTGGCTACAGGGTGCGAACTATGGCTACACCCTC. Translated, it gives CASIGWLQGANYGYTL.

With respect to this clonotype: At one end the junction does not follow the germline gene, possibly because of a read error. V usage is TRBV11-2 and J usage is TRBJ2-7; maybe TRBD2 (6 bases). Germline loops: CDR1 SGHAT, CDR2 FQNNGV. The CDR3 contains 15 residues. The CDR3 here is CASSLDVGGFYEQYF. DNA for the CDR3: TGTGCCAGCAGCCTAGATGTCGGGGGTTTCTACGAGCAGTACTTC.

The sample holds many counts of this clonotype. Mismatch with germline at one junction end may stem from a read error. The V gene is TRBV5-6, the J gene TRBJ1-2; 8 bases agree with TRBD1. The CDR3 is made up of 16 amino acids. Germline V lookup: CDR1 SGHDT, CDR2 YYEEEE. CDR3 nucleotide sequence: TGTGTCAGCAGCTTTGAACCGGGACAGGCGTACTATGGCTACACCTTC. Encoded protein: CVSSFEPGQAYYGYTF. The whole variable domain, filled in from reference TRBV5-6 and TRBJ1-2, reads DAGVTQSPTHLIKTRGQQVTLRCSPKSGHDTVSWYQQALGQGPQFIFQYYEEEERQRGNFPDRFSGHQFPNYSSELNVNALLLGDSALYLCVSSFEPGQAYYGYTFGSGTRLTVV.

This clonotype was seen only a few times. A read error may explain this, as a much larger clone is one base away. The CDR3 region has the DNA TGCGGTGCTAGATCGTGGTCGCAAGAGACCCAGTACTTC. Encoded protein: CGARSWSQETQYF. The V and J genes are TRBV20-1 and TRBJ2-5; the D is unclear. The CDR3 extends over 13 amino acids. The germline gives CDR1 DFQATT, CDR2 SNEGSKA (reference sequence).

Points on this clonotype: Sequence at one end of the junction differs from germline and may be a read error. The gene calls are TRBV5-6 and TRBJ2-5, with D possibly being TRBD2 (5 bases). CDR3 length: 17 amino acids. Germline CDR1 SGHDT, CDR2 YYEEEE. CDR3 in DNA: TGTGCCAGCAACGGCCCGACCGGGATAGTGAACCAAGAGGCCCAGTACTTC. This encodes CASNGPTGIVNQEAQYF.

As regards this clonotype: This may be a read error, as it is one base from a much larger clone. As DNA, the CDR3 is TGTGCCAGCGGATTATCCAAAAACATTCAGTACTTC. As protein: CASGLSKNIQYF. The chain combines TRBV19 with TRBJ2-4; no clear D gene. CDR1 and CDR2 from the germline V gene are LNHDA and SQIVND (reference sequence). The V and J ends lost 9 bases and 2 bases respectively, with 8 bases between them. The CDR3 loop spans 12 amino acids.

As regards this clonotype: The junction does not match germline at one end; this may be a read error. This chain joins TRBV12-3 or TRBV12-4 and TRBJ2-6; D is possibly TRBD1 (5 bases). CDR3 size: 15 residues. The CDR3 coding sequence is TGTGCCAGCACCCTCCCACGCTCTGGGGCCAACGTCCTGACCTTC. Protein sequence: CASTLPRSGANVLTF.

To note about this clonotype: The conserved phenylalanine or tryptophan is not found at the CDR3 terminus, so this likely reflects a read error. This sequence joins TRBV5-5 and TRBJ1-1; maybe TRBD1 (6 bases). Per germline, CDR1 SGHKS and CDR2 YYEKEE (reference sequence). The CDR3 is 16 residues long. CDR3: CTSSLAAGTMRTEAFI. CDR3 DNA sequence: TGTACCAGCAGCTTGGCTGCGGGGACAATGAGGACTGAAGCTTTCATT.

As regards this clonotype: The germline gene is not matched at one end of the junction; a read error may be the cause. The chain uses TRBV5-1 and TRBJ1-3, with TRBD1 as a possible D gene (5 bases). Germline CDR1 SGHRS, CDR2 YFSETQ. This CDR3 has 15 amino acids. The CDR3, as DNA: TGTGCCAGCAGCCAAAACAGGAATACTGGAAACGCTATATATTTT. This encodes CASSQNRNTGNAIYF.

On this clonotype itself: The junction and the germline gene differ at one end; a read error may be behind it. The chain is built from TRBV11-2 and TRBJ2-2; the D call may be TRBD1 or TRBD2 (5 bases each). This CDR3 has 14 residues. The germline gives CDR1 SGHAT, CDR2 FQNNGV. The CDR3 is CASSLMGVSGELHF. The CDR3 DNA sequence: TGTGCCAGCAGTTTAATGGGGGTCTCCGGGGAGCTGCATTTT.

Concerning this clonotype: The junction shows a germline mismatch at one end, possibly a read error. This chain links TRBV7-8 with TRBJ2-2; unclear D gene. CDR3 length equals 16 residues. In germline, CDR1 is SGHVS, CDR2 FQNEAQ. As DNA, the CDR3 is TGTGCCCGCAGCTTTGCAGGAGTCTTGAACACCGGGGAGCTGTTTTTT. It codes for CARSFAGVLNTGELFF.

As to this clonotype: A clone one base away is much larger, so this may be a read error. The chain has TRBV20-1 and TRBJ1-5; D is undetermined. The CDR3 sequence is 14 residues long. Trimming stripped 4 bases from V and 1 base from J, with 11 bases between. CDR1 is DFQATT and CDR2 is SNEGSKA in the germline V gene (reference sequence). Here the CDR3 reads CSAKIAGSNQPQHF. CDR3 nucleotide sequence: TGCAGTGCTAAGATAGCGGGGAGCAATCAGCCCCAGCATTTT.